Each of the 13 T cell receptor beta chains below was sequenced from the same sample in a study of patients and donors after allogeneic stem cell transplantation. TCRdb called the RT-PCR reads again in MiXCR, with one record for every CDR3 protein. The sample carries about 2,500 distinct CDR3 sequences, approximately 7.9% recorded once. The sequenced sample consisted of blood, either unsorted or a sorted T cell fraction (not recorded which). These receptors all come from a human donor who was either an allogeneic HSCT recipient or a stem cell or donor lymphocyte infusion donor (not recorded which). It is not recorded whose cells these are; they may come from a transplant donor.

By its share, this clonotype is medium-sized (0.01 to 0.1%). V is TRBV4-1 and J is TRBJ2-3; 8 bases line up with TRBD2. CDR3 length equals 17 residues. V shed 0 bases, J shed 0 bases, and the junction held 5 bases outside the gene matches. Germline V lookup: CDR1 MGHRA, CDR2 YSYEKL. The chain's CDR3 is CASSQDGAGVSTDTQYF. As DNA, the CDR3 is TGCGCCAGCAGCCAAGATGGAGCGGGAGTTAGCACAGATACGCAGTATTTT.

This clonotype is categorized as medium-sized. The rearrangement links TRBV7-2 to TRBJ1-1; the D is unclear. Trimming cost V 7 bases and J 2 bases, with 11 bases left between them. The CDR3 is 13 amino acids. CDR1 SGHTA and CDR2 FQGNSA come from the germline V gene. CDR3 protein: CASKSQSNTEAFF. The CDR3 region has the DNA TGTGCCAGCAAAAGTCAGAGTAACACTGAAGCTTTCTTT.

The table lists this clonotype with a few counts. J is TRBJ2-1 and V is TRBV20-1, with 12 positions matching TRBD2. Germline CDR1 DFQATT, CDR2 SNEGSKA (reference sequence). Germline trimming cut 0 bases from V and 9 bases from J; bases unmatched to any gene: 6. This CDR3 comprises 15 residues. CDR3 residues: CSARDRLAGASEQFF. CDR3 DNA: TGCAGTGCTAGAGATCGACTAGCGGGAGCCAGTGAGCAGTTCTTC.

This clonotype was seen a handful of times. The V and J genes are TRBV9 and TRBJ2-2; D ambiguous. This CDR3 is built from 14 residues. With 0 bases removed from V and 1 base from J, the gap between germline ends came to 4 bases. Germline CDR1 is SGDLS and CDR2 is YYNGEE. The CDR3 protein is CASSVEGNTGELFF. In DNA, the CDR3 is TGTGCCAGCAGCGTAGAGGGGAACACCGGGGAGCTGTTTTTT.

By sample fraction, this clonotype is medium-sized (0.01 to 0.1%). V usage is TRBV5-1 and J usage is TRBJ2-3, with D unclear. This CDR3 has 13 residues. V lost 4 bases and J lost 4, with 10 bases in between. Germline V lookup: CDR1 SGHRS, CDR2 YFSETQ. CDR3 region: CASSPERADTQYF. In DNA form, the CDR3 reads TGCGCCAGCAGCCCTGAACGGGCAGATACGCAGTATTTT.

This clonotype showed up just a few times. The chain carries TRBV27 and TRBJ2-7; tentative D call: TRBD2 (6 bases). Germline V gene sequence: CDR1 MNHEY, CDR2 SMNVEV (reference sequence). This CDR3 has 15 residues. Trimming removed 5 bases from V and 2 bases from J, with 16 bases in between. The CDR3 nucleotides read TGTGCCAGCAGTCCATCGGCCGGGGGAGCCTACGAGCAGTACTTC. It yields the protein CASSPSAGGAYEQYF.

This clonotype has only a few counts. The chain recombines TRBV15 with TRBJ1-1; D possibly corresponds to TRBD1 (5 bases). The CDR3 sequence is 16 residues long. CDR1 and CDR2 from the germline V gene are LNHNV and YYDKDF (reference sequence). V was shortened by 0 bases and J by 7 bases, with 18 bases between the two germline ends. For the CDR3, the DNA is TGTGCCACCAGCAGAGATAGGGGCCGCCCTTCGGGTGAAGCTTTCTTT. Amino acids: CATSRDRGRPSGEAFF.

CDR3 coding DNA: TGTGCCAGCAGTGGGGAGATTCAGCACGAGCAGTACTTC. This sequence encodes CASSGEIQHEQYF. The J gene is TRBJ2-7, the V gene TRBV6-1; possible D gene TRBD2, 5 bases. Trimming took 4 bases from V and 5 from J, leaving 12 bases between them. The length of the CDR3 is 13 residues. CDR1 is MNHNS and CDR2 is SASEGT in the germline V gene.

The chain is built from TRBV15 and TRBJ2-7; no clear D. Germline V gives CDR1 LNHNV, CDR2 YYDKDF (reference sequence). V shed 0 bases and J shed 4 bases, with 10 bases lying between them. The CDR3 sequence is 14 residues long. This CDR3 is CATSRDTGYYEQYF. CDR3 sequence (DNA): TGTGCCACCAGCAGAGATACCGGTTATTACGAGCAGTACTTC.

This clonotype was seen a few times. This chain connects TRBV5-1 to TRBJ2-7; 7 nucleotides match TRBD2. Germline-derived CDR1 and CDR2 are SGHRS and YFSETQ. CDR3 size: 14 residues. With V trimmed by 0 bases and J by 2 bases, 2 bases remained unmatched. The CDR3 nucleotides are TGCGCCAGCAGCTTGGAGACTAGCACCTACGAGCAGTACTTC. Translation gives CASSLETSTYEQYF.

This chain links TRBV5-1 with TRBJ2-5; possibly TRBD1 for D (5 bases). CDR3 length: 12 amino acids. Germline CDR1 is SGHRS and CDR2 is YFSETQ. V dropped 1 base and J dropped 5 bases, with 6 bases sitting between them. The CDR3 spells CASSLKGETQYF. CDR3 nucleotide sequence: TGCGCCAGCAGCTTGAAGGGGGAGACCCAGTACTTC. The full variable domain, completed using reference TRBV5-1 and TRBJ2-5, is KAGVTQTPRYLIKTRGQQVTLSCSPISGHRSVSWYQQTPGQGLQFLFEYFSETQRNKGNFPGRFSGRQFSNSRSEMNVSTLELGDSALYLCASSLKGETQYFGPGTRLLVL.

The V gene is TRBV20-1, the J gene TRBJ2-1; D may be TRBD2 (6 bases). This CDR3 spans 11 amino acids. CDR1 DFQATT and CDR2 SNEGSKA come from the germline V gene (reference sequence). Between the trimmed V and J ends, which lost 2 bases and 14 bases, there was a span of 13 bases. The CDR3 DNA sequence: TGCAGTGCTAGATATCAGACTAGAAAGTTCTTC. It is translated as CSARYQTRKFF.

The table lists this clonotype with a few counts. This rearrangement joins TRBV7-2 to TRBJ2-5, with no clear D. There are 12 residues in the CDR3. The V gene lost 0 bases and the J gene lost 4 bases, with 3 bases spanning the gap. In germline, CDR1 is SGHTA, CDR2 FQGNSA. In DNA, the CDR3 is TGTGCCAGCAGCTTAGCGCCAGAGACCCAGTACTTC. It translates to CASSLAPETQYF.